This passage covers 31 T cell receptor beta chains from one sample sequenced in a study of T-cell memory formation after mild COVID-19. TCRdb reprocessed the 5' RACE reads with MiXCR, giving one entry per CDR3 protein. The profile shows a few hundred thousand distinct CDR3 sequences, roughly 21% of them singletons. The sequencing input was PBMCs or a T cell subset sorted from them (not recorded which). The receptor set was obtained from an adult woman who had mild COVID-19 (a few samples of this study predate the infection). Cell type and time point are not known.

The chain recombines TRBV11-2 with TRBJ2-7; D possibly uses TRBD1 or TRBD2 (5 bases each). V dropped 7 bases and J dropped 1 base, with 8 bases sitting between them. The CDR3 runs 12 residues. CDR1 is SGHAT and CDR2 is FQNNGV in the germline V gene. The CDR3 bases are TGTGCCAGCAAAGAGGGGTCCTACGAGCAGTACTTC. It specifies CASKEGSYEQYF.

The gene calls are TRBV5-1 and TRBJ1-2; D is perhaps TRBD1 (5 bases). The V end was cut by 2 bases, the J end by 5 bases, with 16 bases between. CDR1 SGHRS and CDR2 YFSETQ come from the germline V gene. This CDR3 region has 15 residues. The DNA of the CDR3 is TGCGCCAGCAGCTTTTGGCCCGGGGGTGGATATGGCTACACCTTC. Its translation: CASSFWPGGGYGYTF.

The chain is built from TRBV5-1 and TRBJ2-7; TRBD2 aligns across 13 bases. CDR3 length equals 17 residues. The J segment lost 2 bases and the V segment lost 5 bases, leaving 10 bases of the junction unmatched. Germline V gene data show CDR1 as SGHRS and CDR2 as YFSETQ. The CDR3 region has the DNA TGCGCCAGCAGACCTGGCGGACTAGCGGGGGATACCTACGAGCAGTACTTC. Protein product: CASRPGGLAGDTYEQYF.

The V gene is TRBV21-1, the J gene TRBJ1-1; TRBD1, the D gene given by the table, was not confirmed from the DNA. TRBV21-1 is assigned pseudogene status. This CDR3 is built from 14 residues. The CDR3 nucleotides read TGTGCCAGCAGCATGGACAGGGTGAACACTGAAGCTTTCTTT. Its translation: CASSMDRVNTEAFF.

This clonotype was detected only a few times. The chain has TRBV4-3 and TRBJ1-6; D unclear. V lost 1 base to trimming and J lost 4 bases, with 2 bases between them. Per the germline V gene, CDR1 is LGHNA and CDR2 is YSLEER. This CDR3 comprises 13 residues. The CDR3 is CASSQVYNSPLHF. CDR3 coding DNA: TGCGCCAGCAGCCAAGTATATAATTCACCCCTCCACTTT.

The CDR3 DNA reads as TGCGCCAGCAGCCTGAGCGGGAGTGGCTACAATGAGCAGTTCTTC. Translation gives CASSLSGSGYNEQFF. V is TRBV5-1 and J is TRBJ2-1; TRBD2 agrees at 8 bases. Germline trimming cut 4 bases from V and 3 bases from J; bases unmatched to any gene: 6. The CDR3 has 15 residues. CDR1 and CDR2 (germline): SGHRS, YFSETQ.

This chain uses TRBV5-1 with TRBJ2-1; D is possibly TRBD2 (5 bases). The V gene's germline CDR1 is SGHRS and CDR2 YFSETQ. This CDR3 has 16 amino acids. V lost 3 bases and J lost 6, with 19 bases in between. The CDR3: CASSSFERRSGNEQFF. The DNA for the CDR3 is TGCGCCAGCAGCTCCTTTGAGCGGAGGTCTGGCAATGAGCAGTTCTTC.

This clonotype has only a few counts. The J gene is TRBJ1-2, the V gene TRBV24-1; D gene uncertain. CDR1 is KGHDR, CDR2 SFDVKD, per germline. This CDR3 is built from 13 residues. V was pared by 5 bases and J by 6 bases, with 12 bases between. The CDR3 bases are TGTGCCACCAGTGTAGGGCAAAACAATGGCTACACCTTC. It codes for CATSVGQNNGYTF.

V is TRBV4-3 and J is TRBJ2-6; D gene ambiguous. The CDR3 spans 19 residues. V shed 0 bases and J shed 3 bases, with 18 bases lying between them. The V gene's germline CDR1 is LGHNA and CDR2 YSLEER. The CDR3 spells CASSQDPAGPSGGANVLTF. The CDR3 coding sequence is TGCGCCAGCAGCCAAGATCCGGCAGGACCCAGTGGTGGGGCCAACGTCCTGACTTTC.

This clonotype showed up many times. This sequence joins TRBV29-1 and TRBJ1-1; TRBD1 is a possible D gene (5 bases). The CDR3 spans 11 residues. Germline CDR1 reads SQVTM; CDR2 reads ANQGSEA. Trimming stripped 5 bases from V and 11 bases from J, with 15 bases between. DNA of the CDR3: TGCAGCGTTCGGGCGACGGGGGGTGCTTTCTTT. It codes for CSVRATGGAFF.

This sequence joins TRBV5-6 and TRBJ2-7; tentative D call: TRBD2 (5 bases). The CDR3 has 13 amino acids. Trimming left V 2 bases short and J 7 bases short, with 13 bases between. CDR1 and CDR2 (germline): SGHDT, YYEEEE. The DNA for the CDR3 is TGTGCCAGCAGCTTCGGGGTATCTGGGGAGCAGTACTTC. It yields the protein CASSFGVSGEQYF.

This chain uses TRBV4-2 with TRBJ1-2; the D gene is possibly TRBD1 (5 bases). This CDR3 comprises 16 residues. From germline, CDR1 is LGHNA and CDR2 YNFKEQ. The V gene lost 4 bases and the J gene lost 6 bases, with 21 bases spanning the gap. As DNA, the CDR3 is TGTGCCAGCAGCCTAGAAACACAGGCAATAGGGCATGGCTACACCTTC. This translates into CASSLETQAIGHGYTF.

The CDR3: CASTPSGGSRDTQYF. The DNA of the CDR3 is TGTGCCAGCACCCCCTCGGGGGGATCGAGAGATACGCAGTATTTT. The J gene is TRBJ2-3, the V gene TRBV27, with 7 nucleotides matching TRBD2. The ends lost 7 bases at V and 5 bases at J; junction bases unmatched: 12. The length of the CDR3 is 15 residues. Germline V CDR1 and CDR2: MNHEY, SMNVEV (reference sequence).

The rearrangement links TRBV15 to TRBJ2-7, with D perhaps TRBD1 (6 bases). V lost 2 bases and J 5 bases, leaving 10 bases between the germline ends. This CDR3 has 13 residues. Germline values: CDR1 LNHNV, CDR2 YYDKDF (reference sequence). In DNA form, the CDR3 reads TGTGCCACCAGCAGATTACAGGGAAACGAGCAGTACTTC. This encodes CATSRLQGNEQYF.

V is TRBV7-2 and J is TRBJ2-7; the match to TRBD2 covers 14 bases. Germline V gives CDR1 SGHTA, CDR2 FQGNSA. The CDR3 is 16 amino acids. Trimming took 2 bases from V and 5 from J; bases not matched to a gene: 5. The CDR3, as DNA: TGTGCCAGCAGCTTAAGACTAGCGGGAGGGCCGAACGAGCAGTACTTC. Protein: CASSLRLAGGPNEQYF.

The V call is TRBV5-6, the J call TRBJ2-7; a weak D match, TRBD2 (7 bases). Germline lookup yields CDR1 SGHDT and CDR2 YYEEEE. The V end was cut by 0 bases, the J end by 0 bases, with 16 bases between. The CDR3 has 17 amino acids. The CDR3: CASSLEGGLSSSYEQYF. CDR3 nucleotide sequence: TGTGCCAGCAGCTTGGAGGGGGGGCTGTCAAGCTCCTACGAGCAGTACTTC.

The V gene is TRBV12-3 or TRBV12-4, the J gene TRBJ2-5; TRBD2 is a possible D gene (6 bases). This CDR3 has 12 residues. V lost 8 bases to trimming and J lost 5 bases, with 12 bases between them. The CDR3 protein is CASVGGPETQYF. CDR3 sequence (DNA): TGTGCCAGCGTGGGGGGTCCGGAGACCCAGTACTTC.

This chain joins TRBV5-1 and TRBJ2-1; tentative D call: TRBD1 (6 bases). The V and J ends lost 0 bases and 1 base respectively, with 14 bases between them. This CDR3 has 17 residues. Germline values: CDR1 SGHRS, CDR2 YFSETQ. CDR3 nucleotide sequence: TGCGCCAGCAGCTTGGGGTGGACAGTAGAATCCTACAATGAGCAGTTCTTC. Translating it yields CASSLGWTVESYNEQFF. The entire variable domain, with the rest obtained from reference TRBV5-1 and TRBJ2-1, is as follows: KAGVTQTPRYLIKTRGQQVTLSCSPISGHRSVSWYQQTPGQGLQFLFEYFSETQRNKGNFPGRFSGRQFSNSRSEMNVSTLELGDSALYLCASSLGWTVESYNEQFFGPGTRLTVL.

The V call is TRBV7-9, the J call TRBJ1-2; no clear D gene. This CDR3 has 13 residues. CDR1 is SEHNR and CDR2 is FQNEAQ in the germline V gene (reference sequence). V lost 1 base and J lost 4, with 7 bases in between. Written as DNA, the CDR3 is TGTGCCAGCAGCTTAGGGGCAGGCTATGGCTACACCTTC. It encodes CASSLGAGYGYTF.

This clonotype was counted a few times. The chain is built from TRBV5-1 and TRBJ2-5, with 8 bases matching TRBD2. From germline, CDR1 is SGHRS and CDR2 YFSETQ. The length of the CDR3 is 14 residues. V lost 4 bases to trimming and J lost 5 bases; unmatched junction nucleotides: 7. CDR3 sequence reads: CASSRAGVGETQYF. The CDR3, as DNA: TGCGCCAGCAGCAGAGCGGGAGTAGGGGAGACCCAGTACTTC. The full variable domain, its missing parts supplied by reference TRBV5-1 and TRBJ2-5, is KAGVTQTPRYLIKTRGQQVTLSCSPISGHRSVSWYQQTPGQGLQFLFEYFSETQRNKGNFPGRFSGRQFSNSRSEMNVSTLELGDSALYLCASSRAGVGETQYFGPGTRLLVL.

The chain has TRBV12-3 or TRBV12-4 and TRBJ1-6; possibly TRBD1 for D (5 bases). V was clipped by 7 bases and J by 13 bases, with 20 bases between them. This CDR3 has 14 residues. CDR3 nucleotide sequence: TGTGCCAGCACCCTACGGGGCGGCAGTATTCCCCTCCACTTT. Amino acid sequence: CASTLRGGSIPLHF.

This clonotype was seen many times. J is TRBJ2-7 and V is TRBV5-1; no definite D call. V was shortened by 1 base and J by 0 bases, with 8 bases between the two germline ends. The CDR3 loop spans 14 amino acids. CDR1 is SGHRS and CDR2 is YFSETQ in the germline V gene. CDR3 in amino acids: CASSLQWGSYEQYF. CDR3 bases: TGCGCCAGCAGCTTGCAATGGGGCTCCTACGAGCAGTACTTC.

This clonotype was found a few times. For the CDR3, the DNA is TGCGCCAGCAGCCAAGGATATGCCAGGCTAACCTACGAGCAGTACTTC. Protein: CASSQGYARLTYEQYF. The V gene is TRBV4-3, the J gene TRBJ2-7; no clear D. Trimming removed 1 base at V and 2 bases at J, with 15 bases between. CDR1 and CDR2 (germline): LGHNA, YSLEER. The CDR3 length is 16 residues.

The rearrangement links TRBV5-1 to TRBJ2-7; 9 nucleotides align to TRBD1. J gave up 0 bases and V 0 bases, and 1 base lay outside the gene matches. CDR1 and CDR2 from the germline V gene are SGHRS and YFSETQ. This CDR3 region has 15 residues. In DNA, the CDR3 is TGCGCCAGCAGCTTGGCACAGGGGGCCTCCTACGAGCAGTACTTC. Protein product: CASSLAQGASYEQYF.

This chain uses TRBV6-5 with TRBJ1-2; TRBD1 aligns across 8 bases. The CDR3 spans 14 residues. J gave up 7 bases and V 6 bases, and 10 bases lay outside the gene matches. From germline, CDR1 is MNHEY and CDR2 SVGAGI. The CDR3: CASSQGGQGSGYTF. In DNA, the CDR3 is TGTGCCAGCAGCCAAGGTGGACAGGGATCTGGCTACACCTTC.

The V call is TRBV12-3 or TRBV12-4, the J call TRBJ2-1; TRBD2 agrees at 15 bases. This CDR3 spans 15 amino acids. The J segment lost 15 bases and the V segment lost 0 bases, leaving 6 bases of the junction unmatched. The CDR3, as DNA: TGTGCCAGCAGTTTAGCGGGGACTAGCGGGGGGTCGAGGTTCTTC. This encodes CASSLAGTSGGSRFF.

The J gene is TRBJ1-2, the V gene TRBV7-9; weak D call: TRBD1 (5 bases). This CDR3 comprises 14 residues. Germline V gene sequence: CDR1 SEHNR, CDR2 FQNEAQ (reference sequence). The V and J ends lost 5 bases and 2 bases respectively, with 12 bases between them. This CDR3 reads CASSPETGNYGYTF. The CDR3 region has the DNA TGTGCCAGCAGCCCAGAAACAGGCAACTATGGCTACACCTTC.

This chain joins TRBV4-1 and TRBJ2-1; no definite D call. This CDR3 has 16 amino acids. V lost 0 bases and J lost 1, with 10 bases in between. Germline lookup yields CDR1 MGHRA and CDR2 YSYEKL. The CDR3 is CASSQDPSLSYNEQFF. For the CDR3, the DNA is TGCGCCAGCAGCCAAGACCCCTCCCTTTCCTACAATGAGCAGTTCTTC.

The chain carries TRBV6-5 and TRBJ2-1; possible D gene TRBD1, 6 bases. The CDR3 is 16 amino acids. Trimming cost V 0 bases and J 5 bases, with 14 bases left between them. Per the germline V gene, CDR1 is MNHEY and CDR2 is SVGAGI. Here the CDR3 reads CASSYSVPGENNEQFF. The CDR3 region has the DNA TGTGCCAGCAGTTACTCCGTGCCAGGGGAAAACAATGAGCAGTTCTTC.

The chain couples TRBV6-5 to TRBJ2-3; D is ambiguous. Germline V lookup: CDR1 MNHEY, CDR2 SVGAGI. The CDR3 loop spans 13 amino acids. Trimming took off 8 bases at V and 0 bases at J, with 9 bases between the two ends. Here the CDR3 DNA reads TGTGCCAGCGGGTTTGTTAGCACAGATACGCAGTATTTT. This sequence encodes CASGFVSTDTQYF.

In this sample, this clonotype turned up a few times. The rearrangement links TRBV4-3 to TRBJ2-1; no definite D call. This CDR3 has 18 amino acids. Germline V lookup: CDR1 LGHNA, CDR2 YSLEER. The V and J ends lost 0 bases and 0 bases respectively, with 15 bases between them. The CDR3 region is CASSQDWVGWSSYNEQFF. Here the CDR3 DNA reads TGCGCCAGCAGCCAAGATTGGGTCGGATGGAGCTCCTACAATGAGCAGTTCTTC.